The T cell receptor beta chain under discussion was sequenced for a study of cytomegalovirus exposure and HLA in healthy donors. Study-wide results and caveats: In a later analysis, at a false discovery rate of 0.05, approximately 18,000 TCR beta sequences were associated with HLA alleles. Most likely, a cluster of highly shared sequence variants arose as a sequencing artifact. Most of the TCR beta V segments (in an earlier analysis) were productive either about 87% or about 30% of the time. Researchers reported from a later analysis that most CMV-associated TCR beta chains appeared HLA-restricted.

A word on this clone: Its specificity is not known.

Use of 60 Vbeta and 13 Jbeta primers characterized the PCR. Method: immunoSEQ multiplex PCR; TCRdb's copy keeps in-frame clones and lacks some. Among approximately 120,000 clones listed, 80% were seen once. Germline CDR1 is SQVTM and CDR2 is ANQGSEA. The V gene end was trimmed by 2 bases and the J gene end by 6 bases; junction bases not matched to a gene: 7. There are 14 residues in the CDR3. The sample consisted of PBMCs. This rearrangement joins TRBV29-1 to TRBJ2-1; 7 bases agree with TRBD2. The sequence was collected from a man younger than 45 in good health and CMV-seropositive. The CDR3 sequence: CSVETGRQGNEQFF. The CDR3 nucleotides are TGCAGCGTTGAAACCGGGAGGCAGGGCAATGAGCAGTTCTTC.